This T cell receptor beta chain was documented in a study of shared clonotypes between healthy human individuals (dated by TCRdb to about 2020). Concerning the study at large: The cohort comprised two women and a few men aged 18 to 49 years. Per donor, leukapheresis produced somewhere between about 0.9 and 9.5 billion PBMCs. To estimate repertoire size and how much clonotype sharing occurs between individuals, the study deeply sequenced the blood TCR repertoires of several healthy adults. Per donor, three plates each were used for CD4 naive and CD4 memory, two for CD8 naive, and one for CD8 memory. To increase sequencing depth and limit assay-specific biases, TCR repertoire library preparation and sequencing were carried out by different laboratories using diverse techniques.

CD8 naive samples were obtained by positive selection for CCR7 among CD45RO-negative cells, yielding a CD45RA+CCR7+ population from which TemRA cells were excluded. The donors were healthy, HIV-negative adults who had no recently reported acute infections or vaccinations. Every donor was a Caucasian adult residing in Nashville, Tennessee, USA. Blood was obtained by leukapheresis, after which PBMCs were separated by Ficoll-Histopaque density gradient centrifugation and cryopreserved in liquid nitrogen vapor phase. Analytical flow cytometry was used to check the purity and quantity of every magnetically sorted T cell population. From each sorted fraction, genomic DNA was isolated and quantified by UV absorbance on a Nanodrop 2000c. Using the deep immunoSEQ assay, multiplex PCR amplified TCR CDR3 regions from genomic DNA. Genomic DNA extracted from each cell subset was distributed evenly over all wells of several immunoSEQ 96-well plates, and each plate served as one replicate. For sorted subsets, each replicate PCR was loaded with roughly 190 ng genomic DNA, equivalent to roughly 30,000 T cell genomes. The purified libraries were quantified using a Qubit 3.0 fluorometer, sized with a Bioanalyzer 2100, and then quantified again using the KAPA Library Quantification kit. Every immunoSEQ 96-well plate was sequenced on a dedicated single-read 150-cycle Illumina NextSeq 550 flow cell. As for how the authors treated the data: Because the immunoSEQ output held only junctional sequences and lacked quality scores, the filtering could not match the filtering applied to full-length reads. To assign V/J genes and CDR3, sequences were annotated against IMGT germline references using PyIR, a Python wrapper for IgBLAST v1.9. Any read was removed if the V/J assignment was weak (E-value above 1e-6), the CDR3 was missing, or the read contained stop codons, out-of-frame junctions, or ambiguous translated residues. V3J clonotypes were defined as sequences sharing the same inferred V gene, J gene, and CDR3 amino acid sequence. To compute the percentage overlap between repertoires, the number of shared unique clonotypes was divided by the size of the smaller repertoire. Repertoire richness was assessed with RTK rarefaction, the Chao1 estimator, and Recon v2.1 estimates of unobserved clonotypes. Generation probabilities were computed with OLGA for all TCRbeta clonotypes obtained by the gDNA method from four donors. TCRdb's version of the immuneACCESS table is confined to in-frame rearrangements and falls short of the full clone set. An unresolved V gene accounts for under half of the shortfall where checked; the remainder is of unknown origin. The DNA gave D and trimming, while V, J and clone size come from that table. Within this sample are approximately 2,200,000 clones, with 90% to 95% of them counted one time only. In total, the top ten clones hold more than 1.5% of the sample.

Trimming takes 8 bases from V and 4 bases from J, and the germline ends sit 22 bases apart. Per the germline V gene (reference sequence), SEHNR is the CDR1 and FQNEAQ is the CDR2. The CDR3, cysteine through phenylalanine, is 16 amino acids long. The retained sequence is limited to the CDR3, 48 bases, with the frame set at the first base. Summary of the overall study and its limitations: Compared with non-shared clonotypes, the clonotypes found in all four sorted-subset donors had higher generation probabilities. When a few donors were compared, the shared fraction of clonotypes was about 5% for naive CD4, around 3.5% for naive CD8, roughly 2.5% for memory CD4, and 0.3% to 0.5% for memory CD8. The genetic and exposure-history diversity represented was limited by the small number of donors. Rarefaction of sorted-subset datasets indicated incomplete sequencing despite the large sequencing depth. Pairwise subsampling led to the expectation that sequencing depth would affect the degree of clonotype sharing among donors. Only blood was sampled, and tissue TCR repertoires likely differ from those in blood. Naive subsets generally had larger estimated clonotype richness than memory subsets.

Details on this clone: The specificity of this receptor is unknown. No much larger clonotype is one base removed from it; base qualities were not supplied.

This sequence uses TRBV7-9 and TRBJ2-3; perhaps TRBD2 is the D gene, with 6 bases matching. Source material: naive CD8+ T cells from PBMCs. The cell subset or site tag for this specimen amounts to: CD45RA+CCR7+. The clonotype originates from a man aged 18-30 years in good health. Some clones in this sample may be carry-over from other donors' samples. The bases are TGTGCCAGCCCTTTAAGCCGGAGGGCCGCGGCAGATACGCAGTATTTT. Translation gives CASPLSRRAAADTQYF.